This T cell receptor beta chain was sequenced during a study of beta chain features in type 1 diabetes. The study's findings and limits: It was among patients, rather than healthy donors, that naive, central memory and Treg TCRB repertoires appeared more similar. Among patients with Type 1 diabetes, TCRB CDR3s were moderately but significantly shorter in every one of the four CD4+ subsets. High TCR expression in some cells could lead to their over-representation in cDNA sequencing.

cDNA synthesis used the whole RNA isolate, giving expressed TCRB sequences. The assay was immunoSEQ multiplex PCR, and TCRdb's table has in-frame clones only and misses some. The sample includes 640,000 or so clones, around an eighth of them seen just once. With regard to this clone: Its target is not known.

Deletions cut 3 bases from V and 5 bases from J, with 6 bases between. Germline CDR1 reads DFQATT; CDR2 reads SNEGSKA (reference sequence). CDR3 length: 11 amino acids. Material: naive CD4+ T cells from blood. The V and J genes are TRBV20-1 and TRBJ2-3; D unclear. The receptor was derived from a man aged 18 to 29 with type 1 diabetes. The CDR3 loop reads CSASQGDTQYF. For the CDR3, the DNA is TGCAGTGCTAGTCAAGGAGATACGCAGTATTTT.